This T cell receptor (beta chain) was identified during a study of T cell responses to AZD1222 COVID-19 vaccine. General study results and limits: Vaccination with two AZD1222 doses was followed by a rise in Spike-specific TCR breadth and depth.

The germline V gene encodes CDR1 MNHEY and CDR2 SMNVEV (reference sequence). Trimming removed 2 bases at V and 4 bases at J, with 6 bases between. CDR3 length equals 13 residues. Concerning this clone itself: Its antigen is not known.

Using immunoSEQ multiplex PCR, the repertoire was profiled, and TCRdb retains in-frame clones only, with some absent. Counted here are roughly 150,000 clones, about 91% occurring once; the ten biggest clones make up 3% to 4%. V is TRBV27 and J is TRBJ2-1; D is ambiguous. The sequence derives from an adult in good health. The sequenced sample was peripheral blood, obtained on day 0 of MenACWY control vaccination. The CDR3 DNA sequence: TGTGCCAGCAGTTTAGGCTGGTACAATGAGCAGTTCTTC. Encoded protein: CASSLGWYNEQFF.